These T cell receptor beta chains were read from a single sample in a study of shared clonotypes between healthy human individuals. Using immunoSEQ multiplex PCR, the repertoire was profiled, and TCRdb retains in-frame clones only, with some absent. The table includes 2,100,000 or so clones, nearly 97% detected once. What was sequenced was naive CD4+ T cells sorted from blood. The receptor set was obtained from a man between 18 and 29 years old in good health. Each CDR3 is given with its conserved first and last residue. Each record gives: D gene, V gene, J gene, CDR3 length, clone size, CDR3 protein, CDR3 DNA. A D gene is named only where the DNA matches it firmly. Size values are once, few and many counts, or a class for expanded clones, and some rows have none.

D: -
V: TRBV5-1
J: TRBJ2-2
length: 15
size: -
CDR3: CASSQRASNTGELFF
DNA: TGCGCCAGCAGCCAGAGGGCCTCGAACACCGGGGAGCTGTTTTTT

D: -
V: TRBV10-1
J: TRBJ2-5
length: 11
size: -
CDR3: CATSIGETQYF
DNA: TGCGCCACCAGCATAGGGGAGACCCAGTACTTC

D: TRBD2
V: TRBV7-6
J: TRBJ2-3
length: 16
size: -
CDR3: CASSLSSSGMIDTQYF
DNA: TGTGCCAGCAGCTTATCTTCAAGCGGGATGATAGATACGCAGTATTTT

D: TRBD1
V: TRBV5-1
J: TRBJ1-1
length: 15
size: -
CDR3: CASSLGGTGRTEAFF
DNA: TGCGCCAGCAGCTTGGGAGGGACAGGGAGGACTGAAGCTTTCTTT

D: TRBD2
V: TRBV6-1
J: TRBJ2-2
length: 15
size: -
CDR3: CASSVTSGGTGELFF
DNA: TGTGCCAGCAGTGTGACTAGCGGGGGTACCGGGGAGCTGTTTTTT

D: -
V: TRBV25-1
J: TRBJ2-7
length: 10
size: few
CDR3: CASSDYEQYF
DNA: TGTGCCAGCAGTGACTACGAGCAGTACTTC

D: TRBD1
V: TRBV4-1
J: TRBJ2-7
length: 15
size: -
CDR3: CASSLLGQGSDEQYF
DNA: TGCGCCAGCAGCCTCCTTGGACAGGGGTCCGACGAGCAGTACTTC

D: TRBD2
V: TRBV9
J: TRBJ2-1
length: 17
size: once
CDR3: CASSVVVRTSGRDEQFF
DNA: TGTGCCAGCAGCGTAGTAGTCCGGACTAGCGGGAGGGATGAGCAGTTCTTC

D: TRBD1
V: TRBV5-4
J: TRBJ2-5
length: 14
size: -
CDR3: CASSLWDRGETQYF
DNA: TGTGCCAGCAGCTTGTGGGACAGGGGTGAGACCCAGTACTTC

D: -
V: TRBV9
J: TRBJ1-1
length: 15
size: -
CDR3: CASSSMDIMNTEAFF
DNA: TGTGCCAGCAGCTCGATGGACATTATGAACACTGAAGCTTTCTTT

D: -
V: TRBV30
J: TRBJ2-5
length: 15
size: -
CDR3: CAWSPRLGGQETQYF
DNA: TGTGCCTGGAGTCCAAGACTAGGAGGCCAAGAGACCCAGTACTTC

D: -
V: TRBV6-1
J: TRBJ2-6
length: 20
size: once
CDR3: CASSEGSENRPRSGANVLTF
DNA: TGTGCCAGCAGTGAAGGCTCAGAAAATAGGCCCCGCTCTGGGGCCAACGTCCTGACTTTC

D: -
V: TRBV7-6
J: TRBJ2-5
length: 15
size: once
CDR3: CASSFRTGSLETQYF
DNA: TGTGCCAGCAGCTTTCGGACGGGGAGTTTAGAGACCCAGTACTTC

D: -
V: TRBV5-1
J: TRBJ2-7
length: 15
size: -
CDR3: CASSLDGQGAYEQYF
DNA: TGCGCCAGCAGCTTGGACGGGCAGGGAGCCTACGAGCAGTACTTC

D: -
V: TRBV2
J: TRBJ1-5
length: 14
size: -
CDR3: CASSGEGSNQPQHF
DNA: TGTGCCAGCAGTGGAGAGGGGAGCAATCAGCCCCAGCATTTT

D: TRBD2
V: TRBV7-2
J: TRBJ2-7
length: 15
size: -
CDR3: CASSPPLAGANEQYF
DNA: TGTGCCAGCAGCCCTCCTCTAGCGGGGGCTAACGAGCAGTACTTC

D: -
V: TRBV10-1
J: TRBJ2-7
length: 15
size: -
CDR3: CASSESRPGLHEQYF
DNA: TGCGCCAGCAGTGAGTCCCGGCCAGGCCTCCACGAGCAGTACTTC

D: -
V: TRBV15
J: TRBJ1-5
length: 14
size: -
CDR3: CATSTLGQNQPQHF
DNA: TGTGCCACCAGCACCCTAGGACAGAATCAGCCCCAGCATTTT

D: -
V: TRBV4-1
J: TRBJ1-1
length: 15
size: -
CDR3: CASRLTGNLNTEAFF
DNA: TGCGCCAGCAGGCTCACAGGGAATTTGAACACTGAAGCTTTCTTT

D: TRBD1
V: TRBV28
J: TRBJ1-1
length: 16
size: -
CDR3: CASSSTETGVGTEAFF
DNA: TGTGCCAGCAGTTCAACCGAGACAGGGGTTGGGACTGAAGCTTTCTTT

D: TRBD1
V: TRBV7-7
J: TRBJ2-1
length: 15
size: -
CDR3: CASSLGDRRDTEQFF
DNA: TGTGCTAGCAGCTTAGGGGACAGGAGAGACACTGAGCAGTTCTTC

D: -
V: TRBV5-4
J: TRBJ1-6
length: 15
size: -
CDR3: CASSSGTPYNSPLHF
DNA: TGTGCCAGCAGTTCCGGGACGCCGTATAATTCACCCCTCCACTTT

D: -
V: TRBV7-9
J: TRBJ1-1
length: 13
size: -
CDR3: CASSLSQGTEAFF
DNA: TGTGCCAGCAGCTTATCTCAGGGCACTGAAGCTTTCTTT

D: -
V: TRBV28
J: TRBJ2-2
length: 16
size: -
CDR3: CATAAGSGINTGELFF
DNA: TGTGCCACCGCAGCAGGGTCCGGGATCAACACCGGGGAGCTGTTTTTT

D: -
V: TRBV20-1
J: TRBJ1-2
length: 10
size: -
CDR3: CSARDHGYTF
DNA: TGCAGTGCTAGAGACCATGGCTACACCTTC

D: TRBD2
V: TRBV10-3
J: TRBJ2-1
length: 16
size: -
CDR3: CAISESKAGGHVEQFF
DNA: TGTGCCATCAGTGAGTCGAAAGCGGGGGGCCATGTTGAGCAGTTCTTC

D: TRBD1
V: TRBV5-1
J: TRBJ1-2
length: 14
size: -
CDR3: CASSLEQGAYGYTF
DNA: TGCGCCAGCAGCTTGGAACAGGGGGCCTATGGCTACACCTTC

D: -
V: TRBV6-5
J: TRBJ2-3
length: 13
size: -
CDR3: CASSTRGADTQYF
DNA: TGTGCCAGCAGTACCCGAGGGGCGGATACGCAGTATTTT

D: TRBD2
V: TRBV10-1
J: TRBJ2-5
length: 15
size: -
CDR3: CASSGTSRYQETQYF
DNA: TGCGCCAGCAGTGGGACTAGCCGGTACCAAGAGACCCAGTACTTC

D: -
V: TRBV6-1
J: TRBJ2-1
length: 14
size: -
CDR3: CASSEMGFGNEQFF
DNA: TGTGCCAGCAGCGAAATGGGGTTCGGCAATGAGCAGTTCTTC

D: TRBD1
V: TRBV2
J: TRBJ2-7
length: 15
size: -
CDR3: CASSEGQGPAYEQYF
DNA: TGTGCCAGCAGTGAAGGACAGGGGCCCGCCTACGAGCAGTACTTC

D: TRBD1
V: TRBV4-1
J: TRBJ1-4
length: 17
size: once
CDR3: CASSQETRTGHNEKLFF
DNA: TGCGCCAGCAGCCAAGAAACTCGGACAGGGCATAATGAAAAACTGTTTTTT

D: -
V: TRBV30
J: TRBJ1-6
length: 15
size: -
CDR3: CAWRLARGSYSPLHF
DNA: TGTGCCTGGAGACTAGCAAGGGGGAGTTATTCACCCCTCCACTTT

D: -
V: TRBV9
J: TRBJ1-2
length: 16
size: -
CDR3: CASSVTSGQGVGGYTF
DNA: TGTGCCAGCAGCGTAACGTCGGGTCAAGGTGTAGGAGGCTACACCTTC

D: -
V: TRBV18
J: TRBJ2-1
length: 17
size: -
CDR3: CASSPSDRTGIGNEQFF
DNA: TGTGCCAGCTCACCTTCAGACCGGACCGGGATTGGCAATGAGCAGTTCTTC

D: -
V: TRBV9
J: TRBJ2-2
length: 14
size: -
CDR3: CASSGQANTGELFF
DNA: TGTGCCAGCAGCGGACAAGCGAACACCGGGGAGCTGTTTTTT

D: -
V: TRBV6-1
J: TRBJ1-2
length: 13
size: -
CDR3: CASRGRANYGYTF
DNA: TGTGCCAGCAGAGGACGGGCGAACTATGGCTACACCTTC

D: -
V: TRBV19
J: TRBJ1-2
length: 14
size: -
CDR3: CASSRQGSSYGYTF
DNA: TGTGCCAGTAGTAGGCAGGGATCCTCCTATGGCTACACCTTC

D: -
V: TRBV7-2
J: TRBJ2-7
length: 13
size: -
CDR3: CASSRDRAYEQYF
DNA: TGTGCCAGCAGCCGCGACAGAGCCTACGAGCAGTACTTC

D: -
V: TRBV18
J: TRBJ2-7
length: 15
size: -
CDR3: CASSPSPSLSYEQYF
DNA: TGTGCCAGCTCACCATCTCCAAGCCTCTCCTACGAGCAGTACTTC

D: TRBD2
V: TRBV6-6
J: TRBJ2-4
length: 16
size: -
CDR3: CASSQGTRVAKNIQYF
DNA: TGTGCCAGCAGTCAAGGGACTAGAGTAGCCAAAAACATTCAGTACTTC

D: TRBD1
V: TRBV7-2
J: TRBJ2-3
length: 14
size: -
CDR3: CASRRDRSTDTQYF
DNA: TGTGCCAGCAGAAGGGACAGAAGCACAGATACGCAGTATTTT

D: -
V: TRBV7-2
J: TRBJ2-3
length: 15
size: -
CDR3: CASSVRDWSTDTQYF
DNA: TGTGCCAGCAGCGTCCGGGACTGGTCCACAGATACGCAGTATTTT